This T cell receptor beta chain came from a study of blood T cell repertoires in COVID-19. The assay was immunoSEQ multiplex PCR, and TCRdb's table has in-frame clones only and misses some. The sample consists of 90,000 to 130,000 clones, 88% of them appearing once. This clonotype was sampled from a woman in her fifties or sixties with acute or convalescent COVID-19. Sample: peripheral blood.

The CDR3 reads CASDSPNTEAFF. The CDR3 nucleotides are TGTGCCAGCGATAGTCCGAACACTGAAGCTTTCTTT. The chain carries TRBV28 and TRBJ1-1; D not resolved. The CDR3 is made up of 12 amino acids. CDR1 is MDHEN and CDR2 is SYDVKM in the germline V gene. V was shortened by 8 bases and J by 1 base, with 8 bases between the two germline ends.